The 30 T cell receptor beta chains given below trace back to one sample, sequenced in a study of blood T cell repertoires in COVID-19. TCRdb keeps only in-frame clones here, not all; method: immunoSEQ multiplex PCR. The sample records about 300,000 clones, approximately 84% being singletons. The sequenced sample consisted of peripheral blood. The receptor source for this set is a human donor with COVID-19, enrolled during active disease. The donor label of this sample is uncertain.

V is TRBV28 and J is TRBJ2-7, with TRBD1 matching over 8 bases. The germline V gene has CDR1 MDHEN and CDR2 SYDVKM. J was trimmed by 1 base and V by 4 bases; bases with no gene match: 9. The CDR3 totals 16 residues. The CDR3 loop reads CASSSRQGSPSYEQYF. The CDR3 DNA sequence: TGTGCCAGCAGTTCCCGACAGGGGTCTCCTTCCTACGAGCAGTACTTC.

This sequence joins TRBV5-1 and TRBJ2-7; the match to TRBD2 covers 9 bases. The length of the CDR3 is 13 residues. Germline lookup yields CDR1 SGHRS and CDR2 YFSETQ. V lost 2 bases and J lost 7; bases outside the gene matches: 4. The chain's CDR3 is CASSFGGLAEQYF. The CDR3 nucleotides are TGCGCCAGCAGCTTCGGTGGACTAGCGGAGCAGTACTTC. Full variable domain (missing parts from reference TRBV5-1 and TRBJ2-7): KAGVTQTPRYLIKTRGQQVTLSCSPISGHRSVSWYQQTPGQGLQFLFEYFSETQRNKGNFPGRFSGRQFSNSRSEMNVSTLELGDSALYLCASSFGGLAEQYFGPGTRLTVT.

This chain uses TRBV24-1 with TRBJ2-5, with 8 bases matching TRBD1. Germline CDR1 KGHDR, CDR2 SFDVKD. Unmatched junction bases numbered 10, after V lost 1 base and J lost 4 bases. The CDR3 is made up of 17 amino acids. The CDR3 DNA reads TGTGCCACCAGTGATTTTCTAGGGGCAGGGGGCGTAGAGACCCAGTACTTC. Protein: CATSDFLGAGGVETQYF.

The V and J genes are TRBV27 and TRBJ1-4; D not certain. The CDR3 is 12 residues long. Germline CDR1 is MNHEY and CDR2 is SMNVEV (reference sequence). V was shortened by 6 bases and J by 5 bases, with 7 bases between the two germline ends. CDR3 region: CASSGVNEKLFF. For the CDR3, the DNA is TGTGCCAGCAGCGGGGTGAATGAAAAACTGTTTTTT.

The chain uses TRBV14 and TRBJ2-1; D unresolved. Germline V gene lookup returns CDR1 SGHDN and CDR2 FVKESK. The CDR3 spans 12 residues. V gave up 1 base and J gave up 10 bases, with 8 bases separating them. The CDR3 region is CASSQVPREQFF. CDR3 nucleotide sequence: TGTGCCAGCAGCCAAGTTCCCCGGGAGCAGTTCTTC. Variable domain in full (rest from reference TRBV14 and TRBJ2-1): EAGVTQFPSHSVIEKGQTVTLRCDPISGHDNLYWYRRVMGKEIKFLLHFVKESKQDESGMPNNRFLAERTGGTYSTLKVQPAELEDSGVYFCASSQVPREQFFGPGTRLTVL.

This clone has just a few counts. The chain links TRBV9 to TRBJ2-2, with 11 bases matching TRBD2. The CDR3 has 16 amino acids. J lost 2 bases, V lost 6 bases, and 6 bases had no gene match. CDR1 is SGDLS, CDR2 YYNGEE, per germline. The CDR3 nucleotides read TGTGCCAGCACCATACTAGCGGGGGAAAACACCGGGGAGCTGTTTTTT. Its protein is CASTILAGENTGELFF.

The CDR3 region has the DNA TGTGCCAGTAGTATCCTTCCCACAGCGGGACTCGATGAGCAGTTCTTC. It specifies CASSILPTAGLDEQFF. V usage is TRBV19 and J usage is TRBJ2-1; 7 bases map to TRBD2. CDR1 and CDR2 from the germline V gene are LNHDA and SQIVND (reference sequence). Trimming took 3 bases from V and 8 from J; bases not matched to a gene: 13. The CDR3 length is 16 residues.

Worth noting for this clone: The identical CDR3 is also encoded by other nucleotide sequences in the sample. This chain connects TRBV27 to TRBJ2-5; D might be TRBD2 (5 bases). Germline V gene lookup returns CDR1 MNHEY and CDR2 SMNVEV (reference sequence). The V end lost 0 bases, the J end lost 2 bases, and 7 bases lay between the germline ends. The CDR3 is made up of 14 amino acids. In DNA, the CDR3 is TGTGCCAGCAGTTTATCGCGCGGGCAAGAGACCCAGTACTTC. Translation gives CASSLSRGQETQYF.

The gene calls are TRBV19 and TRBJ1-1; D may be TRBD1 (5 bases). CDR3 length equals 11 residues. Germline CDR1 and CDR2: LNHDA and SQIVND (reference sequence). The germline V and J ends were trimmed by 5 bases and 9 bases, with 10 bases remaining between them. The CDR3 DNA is TGTGCCAGTAGTTATACAGGACAAGCTTTCTTT. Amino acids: CASSYTGQAFF.

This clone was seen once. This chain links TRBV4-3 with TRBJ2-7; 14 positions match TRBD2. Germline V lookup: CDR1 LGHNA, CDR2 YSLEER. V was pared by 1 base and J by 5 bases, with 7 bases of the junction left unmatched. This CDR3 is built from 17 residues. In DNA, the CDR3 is TGCGCCAGCAGCCAAGGGACTAGCGGGAGGTTTCCCAACGAGCAGTACTTC. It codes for CASSQGTSGRFPNEQYF.

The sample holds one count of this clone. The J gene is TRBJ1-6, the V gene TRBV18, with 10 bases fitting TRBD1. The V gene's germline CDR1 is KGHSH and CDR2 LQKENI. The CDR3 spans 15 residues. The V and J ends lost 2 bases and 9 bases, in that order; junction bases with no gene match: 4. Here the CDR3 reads CASSPSRDRGSPLHF. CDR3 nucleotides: TGTGCCAGCTCACCAAGTCGGGACAGGGGTTCACCCCTCCACTTT.

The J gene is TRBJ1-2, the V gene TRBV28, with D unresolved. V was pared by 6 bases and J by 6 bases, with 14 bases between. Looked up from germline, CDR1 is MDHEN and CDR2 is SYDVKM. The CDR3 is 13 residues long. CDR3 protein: CASRASGSDGYTF. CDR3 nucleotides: TGTGCCAGCAGAGCATCGGGGAGTGATGGCTACACCTTC.

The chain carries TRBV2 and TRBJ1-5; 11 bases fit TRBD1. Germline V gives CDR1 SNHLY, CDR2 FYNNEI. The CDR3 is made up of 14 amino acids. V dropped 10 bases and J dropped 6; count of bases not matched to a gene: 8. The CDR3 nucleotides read TGTGCCACCAAGGCCGGGACAGGGGGTCAGCCCCAGCATTTT. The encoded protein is CATKAGTGGQPQHF.

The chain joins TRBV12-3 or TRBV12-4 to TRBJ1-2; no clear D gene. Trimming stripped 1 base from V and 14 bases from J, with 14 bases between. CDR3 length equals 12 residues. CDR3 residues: CASSLGPTHGTF. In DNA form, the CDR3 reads TGTGCCAGCAGTTTAGGTCCTACACACGGGACCTTC.

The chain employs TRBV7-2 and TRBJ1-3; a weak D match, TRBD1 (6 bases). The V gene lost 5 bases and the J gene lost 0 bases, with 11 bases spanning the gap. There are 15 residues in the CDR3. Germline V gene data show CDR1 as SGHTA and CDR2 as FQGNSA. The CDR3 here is CASSPTGYSGNTIYF. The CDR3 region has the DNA TGTGCCAGCAGCCCAACAGGGTACTCTGGAAACACCATATATTTT.

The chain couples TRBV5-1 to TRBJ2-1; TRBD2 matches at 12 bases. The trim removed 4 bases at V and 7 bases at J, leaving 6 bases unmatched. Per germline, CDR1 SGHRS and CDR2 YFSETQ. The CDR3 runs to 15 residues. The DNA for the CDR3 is TGCGCCAGCAGCACCCGACTAGCGGGAGATAATGAGCAGTTCTTC. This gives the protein CASSTRLAGDNEQFF.

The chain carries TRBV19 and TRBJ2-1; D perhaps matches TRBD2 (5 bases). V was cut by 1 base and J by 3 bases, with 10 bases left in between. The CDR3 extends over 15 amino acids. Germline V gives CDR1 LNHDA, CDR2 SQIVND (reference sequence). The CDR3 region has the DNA TGTGCCAGTAGTATAGGGCCCGGGGACTACAATGAGCAGTTCTTC. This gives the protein CASSIGPGDYNEQFF.

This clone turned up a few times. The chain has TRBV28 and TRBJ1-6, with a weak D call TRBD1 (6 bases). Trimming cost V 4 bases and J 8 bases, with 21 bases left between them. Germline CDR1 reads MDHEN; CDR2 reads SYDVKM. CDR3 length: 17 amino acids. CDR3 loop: CASSSGAGWGLDSPLHF. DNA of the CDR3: TGTGCCAGCAGTTCAGGTGCAGGGTGGGGGCTGGATTCACCCCTCCACTTT.

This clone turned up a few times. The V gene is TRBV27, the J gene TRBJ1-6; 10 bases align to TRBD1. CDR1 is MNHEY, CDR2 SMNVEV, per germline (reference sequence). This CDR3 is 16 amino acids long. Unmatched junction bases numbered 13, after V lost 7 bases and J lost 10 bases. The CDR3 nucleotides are TGTGCCAGCACTCAAACACCTGGGACAGGGGTATCACCCCTCCACTTT. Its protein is CASTQTPGTGVSPLHF.

The CDR3 loop is CASSFRLSSDEQFF. The CDR3 region has the DNA TGCGCCAGCAGCTTCCGACTGAGTTCCGATGAGCAGTTCTTC. V gene TRBV5-1 combines with J gene TRBJ2-1; D gene ambiguous. The CDR3 length is 14 residues. Germline assignment: CDR1 SGHRS and CDR2 YFSETQ. Trimming took off 2 bases at V and 8 bases at J, with 14 bases between the two ends.

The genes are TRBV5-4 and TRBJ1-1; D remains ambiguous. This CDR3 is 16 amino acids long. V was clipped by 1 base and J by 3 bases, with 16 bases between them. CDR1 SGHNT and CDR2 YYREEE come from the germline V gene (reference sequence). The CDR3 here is CASSLMTRGVDTEAFF. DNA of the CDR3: TGTGCCAGCAGCTTGATGACGCGGGGTGTGGACACTGAAGCTTTCTTT. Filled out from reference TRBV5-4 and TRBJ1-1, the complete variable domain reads ETGVTQSPTHLIKTRGQQVTLRCSSQSGHNTVSWYQQALGQGPQFIFQYYREEENGRGNFPPRFSGLQFPNYSSELNVNALELDDSALYLCASSLMTRGVDTEAFFGQGTRLTVV.

In DNA, the CDR3 is TGTGCCAGCAGCCGTGGGGCAGGGAATACTGGGGCCAACGTCCTGACTTTC. Its translation: CASSRGAGNTGANVLTF. The chain employs TRBV7-9 and TRBJ2-6; D might be TRBD1 (5 bases). This CDR3 contains 17 residues. Germline CDR1 reads SEHNR; CDR2 reads FQNEAQ (reference sequence). V dropped 5 bases and J dropped 2 bases, with 16 bases sitting between them.

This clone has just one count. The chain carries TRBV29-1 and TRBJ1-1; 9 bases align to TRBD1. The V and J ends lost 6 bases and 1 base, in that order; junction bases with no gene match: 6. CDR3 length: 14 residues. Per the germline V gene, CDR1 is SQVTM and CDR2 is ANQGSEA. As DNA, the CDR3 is TGCAGCGTGGGCCTGACAGGGGGGAACACTGAAGCTTTCTTT. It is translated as CSVGLTGGNTEAFF.

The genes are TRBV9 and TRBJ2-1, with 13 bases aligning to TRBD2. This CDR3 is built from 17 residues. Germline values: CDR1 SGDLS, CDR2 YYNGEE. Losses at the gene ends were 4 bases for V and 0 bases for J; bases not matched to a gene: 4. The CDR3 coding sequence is TGTGCCAGCAGCTTTCGGACTAGCGGGAGCTCCTACAATGAGCAGTTCTTC. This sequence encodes CASSFRTSGSSYNEQFF. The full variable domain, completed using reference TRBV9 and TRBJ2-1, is DSGVTQTPKHLITATGQRVTLRCSPRSGDLSVYWYQQSLDQGLQFLIQYYNGEERAKGNILERFSAQQFPDLHSELNLSSLELGDSALYFCASSFRTSGSSYNEQFFGPGTRLTVL.

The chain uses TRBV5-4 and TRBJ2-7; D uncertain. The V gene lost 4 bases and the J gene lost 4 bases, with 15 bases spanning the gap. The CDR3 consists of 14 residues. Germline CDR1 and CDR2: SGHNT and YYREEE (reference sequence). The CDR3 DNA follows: TGTGCCAGCAGCCTTAGTTCCTCCAATTACGAGCAGTACTTC. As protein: CASSLSSSNYEQYF.

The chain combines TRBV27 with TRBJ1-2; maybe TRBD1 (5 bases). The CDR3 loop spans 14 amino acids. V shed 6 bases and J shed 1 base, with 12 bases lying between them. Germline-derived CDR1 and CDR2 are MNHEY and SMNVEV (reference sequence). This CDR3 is CASRPGSFNYGYTF. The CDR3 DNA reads TGTGCCAGCAGACCAGGGTCCTTTAACTATGGCTACACCTTC.

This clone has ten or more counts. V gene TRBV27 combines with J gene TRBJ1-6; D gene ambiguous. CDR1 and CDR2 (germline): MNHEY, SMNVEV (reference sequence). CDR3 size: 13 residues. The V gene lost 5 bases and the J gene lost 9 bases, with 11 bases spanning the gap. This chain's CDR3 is CASSVKSSSPLHF. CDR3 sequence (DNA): TGTGCCAGCAGTGTTAAGTCGAGTTCACCCCTCCACTTT.

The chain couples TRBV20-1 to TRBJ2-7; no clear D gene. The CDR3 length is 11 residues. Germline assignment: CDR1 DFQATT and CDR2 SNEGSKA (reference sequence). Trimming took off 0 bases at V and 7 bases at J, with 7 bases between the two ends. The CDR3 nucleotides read TGCAGTGCTAGAGAAGACACAGAGCAGTACTTC. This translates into CSAREDTEQYF.

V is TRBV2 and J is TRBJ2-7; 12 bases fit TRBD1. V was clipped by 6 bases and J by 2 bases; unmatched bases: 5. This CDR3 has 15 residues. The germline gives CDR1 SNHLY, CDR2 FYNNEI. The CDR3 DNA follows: TGTGCCAGCAGGAGAAGGGACAGGGGGCCCTACGAGCAGTACTTC. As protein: CASRRRDRGPYEQYF.

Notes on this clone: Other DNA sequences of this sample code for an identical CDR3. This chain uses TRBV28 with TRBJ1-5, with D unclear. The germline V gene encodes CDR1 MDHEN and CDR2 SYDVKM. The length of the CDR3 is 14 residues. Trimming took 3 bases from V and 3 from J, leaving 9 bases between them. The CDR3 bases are TGTGCCAGCAGTTTTGCGGGCGACAATCAGCCCCAGCATTTT. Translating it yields CASSFAGDNQPQHF. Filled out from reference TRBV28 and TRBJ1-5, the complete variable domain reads DVKVTQSSRYLVKRTGEKVFLECVQDMDHENMFWYRQDPGLGLRLIYFSYDVKMKEKGDIPEGYSVSREKKERFSLILESASTNQTSMYLCASSFAGDNQPQHFGDGTRLSIL.